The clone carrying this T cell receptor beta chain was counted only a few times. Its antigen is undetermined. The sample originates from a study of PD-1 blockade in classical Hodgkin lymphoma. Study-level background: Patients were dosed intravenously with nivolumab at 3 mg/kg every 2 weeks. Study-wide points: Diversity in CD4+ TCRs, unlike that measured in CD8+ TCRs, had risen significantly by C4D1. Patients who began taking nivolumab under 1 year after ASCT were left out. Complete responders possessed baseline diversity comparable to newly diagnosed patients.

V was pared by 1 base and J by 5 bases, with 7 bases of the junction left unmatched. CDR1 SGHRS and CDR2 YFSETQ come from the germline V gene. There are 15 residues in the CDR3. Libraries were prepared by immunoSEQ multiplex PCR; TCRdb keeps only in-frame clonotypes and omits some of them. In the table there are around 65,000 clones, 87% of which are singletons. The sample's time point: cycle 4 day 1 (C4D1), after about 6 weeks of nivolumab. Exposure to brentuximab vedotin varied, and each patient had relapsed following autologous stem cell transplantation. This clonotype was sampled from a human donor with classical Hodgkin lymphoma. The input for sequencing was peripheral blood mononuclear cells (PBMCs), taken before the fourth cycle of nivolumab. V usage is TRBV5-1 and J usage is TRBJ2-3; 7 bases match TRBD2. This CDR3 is CASSLLGSGGDTQYF. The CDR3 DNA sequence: TGCGCCAGCAGCTTGCTGGGATCGGGGGGAGATACGCAGTATTTT.